This T cell receptor beta chain was observed in a study of OX40 agonist ivuxolimab in advanced cancers. This clone was found once. Its antigen is as yet unknown. J lost 10 bases, V lost 3 bases, and 18 bases had no gene match. This CDR3 contains 17 residues. CDR1 is MGHRA, CDR2 YSYEKL, per germline. Study conclusions and caveats: Expanded clones belonging to CD8+ T cells outnumbered, on average, those of CD4+. Blood T cells, both CD4+ and CD8+, expanded clonally by week 6 at 0.1 to 3.0 mg/kg. Low normalized T-cell clonal expansion was additionally recorded for some nonresponders.

Method: immunoSEQ multiplex PCR; TCRdb's copy keeps in-frame clones and lacks some. The table includes over 35,000 clones, approximately 90% detected once. The source material was CD4+ or CD8+ T cells sorted from blood, sampled in a trial of the OX40 agonist ivuxolimab. This chain uses TRBV4-1 with TRBJ2-1; 7 bases are a match to TRBD2. The sequence came from an adult with an advanced solid tumor such as melanoma, head and neck, liver or kidney cancer. CDR3 amino acids: CASSQSVLTGGSKEQFF. The CDR3 DNA reads TGCGCCAGCAGCCAGTCCGTCCTAACGGGGGGTTCTAAAGAGCAGTTCTTC.